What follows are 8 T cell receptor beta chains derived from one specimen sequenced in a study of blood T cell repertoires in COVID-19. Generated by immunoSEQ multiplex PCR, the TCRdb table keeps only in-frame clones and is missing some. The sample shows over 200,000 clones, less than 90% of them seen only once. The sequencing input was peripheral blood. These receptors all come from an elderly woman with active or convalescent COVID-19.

The CDR3 reads CAWSWFGFFSEQYF. Written as DNA, the CDR3 is TGTGCCTGGAGTTGGTTCGGGTTTTTCTCCGAGCAGTACTTC. J is TRBJ2-7 and V is TRBV30; D remains unclear. The CDR3 runs to 14 residues. V lost 2 bases, J lost 6 bases, and 17 bases lay in between. CDR1 GTSNPN and CDR2 SVGIG come from the germline V gene (reference sequence).

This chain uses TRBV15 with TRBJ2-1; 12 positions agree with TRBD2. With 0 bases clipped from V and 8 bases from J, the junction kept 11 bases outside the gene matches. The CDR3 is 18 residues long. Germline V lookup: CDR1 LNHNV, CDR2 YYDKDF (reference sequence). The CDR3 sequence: CATSRDRASGGVVDEQFF. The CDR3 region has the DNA TGTGCCACCAGCAGAGATCGGGCTAGCGGGGGGGTAGTTGATGAGCAGTTCTTC.

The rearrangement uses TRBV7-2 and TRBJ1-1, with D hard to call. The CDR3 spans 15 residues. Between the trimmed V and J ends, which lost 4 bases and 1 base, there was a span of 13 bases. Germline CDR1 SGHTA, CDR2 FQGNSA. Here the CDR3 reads CASSSRQQRNTEAFF. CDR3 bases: TGTGCCAGCAGCTCCAGACAACAGAGGAACACTGAAGCTTTCTTT.

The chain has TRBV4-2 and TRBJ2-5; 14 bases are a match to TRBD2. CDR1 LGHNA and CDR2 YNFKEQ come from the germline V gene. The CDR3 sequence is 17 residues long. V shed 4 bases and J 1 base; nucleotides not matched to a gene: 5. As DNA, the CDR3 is TGTGCCAGCAGCCGCGGGACTAGCGGGGGTTTCCAAGAGACCCAGTACTTC. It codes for CASSRGTSGGFQETQYF.

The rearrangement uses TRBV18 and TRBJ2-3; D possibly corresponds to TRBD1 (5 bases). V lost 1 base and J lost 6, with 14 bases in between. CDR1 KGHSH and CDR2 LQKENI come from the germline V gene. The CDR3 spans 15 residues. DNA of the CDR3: TGTGCCAGCTCACCACACAGGTGGTCCGGGGATACGCAGTATTTT. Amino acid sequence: CASSPHRWSGDTQYF.

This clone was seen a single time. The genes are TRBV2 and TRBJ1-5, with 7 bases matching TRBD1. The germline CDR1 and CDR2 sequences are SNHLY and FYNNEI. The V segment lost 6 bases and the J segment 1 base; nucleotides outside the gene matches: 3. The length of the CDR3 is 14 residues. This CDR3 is CASRGDSSNQPQHF. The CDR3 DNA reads TGTGCCAGCAGGGGGGACAGCAGCAATCAGCCCCAGCATTTT. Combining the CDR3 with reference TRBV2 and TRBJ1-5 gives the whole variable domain EPEVTQTPSHQVTQMGQEVILRCVPISNHLYFYWYRQILGQKVEFLVSFYNNEISEKSEIFDDQFSVERPDGSNFTLKIRSTKLEDSAMYFCASRGDSSNQPQHFGDGTRLSIL.

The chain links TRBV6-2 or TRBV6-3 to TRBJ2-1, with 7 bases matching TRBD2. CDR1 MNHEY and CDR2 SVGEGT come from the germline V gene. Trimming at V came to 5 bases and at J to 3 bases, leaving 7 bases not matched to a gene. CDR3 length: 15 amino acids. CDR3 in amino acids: CASSRRGLDYNEQFF. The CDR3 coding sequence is TGTGCCAGCAGTAGACGTGGACTAGACTACAATGAGCAGTTCTTC.

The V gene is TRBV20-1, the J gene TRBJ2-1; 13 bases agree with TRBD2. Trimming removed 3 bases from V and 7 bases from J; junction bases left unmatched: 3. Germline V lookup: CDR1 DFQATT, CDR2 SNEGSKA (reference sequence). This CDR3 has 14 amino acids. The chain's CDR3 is CSASALAGGNEQFF. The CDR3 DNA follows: TGCAGTGCTAGTGCACTAGCGGGAGGGAATGAGCAGTTCTTC.